This TCR beta chain stems from a study of Graves' ophthalmopathy and Graves' hyperthyroidism (dated by TCRdb to 2017 to 2018). Concerning the study at large: Hyperthyroidism was considered stable if no progression to ophthalmopathy occurred within 18 months of follow-up. The study used TCR beta repertoire signatures to distinguish Graves' ophthalmopathy from Graves' hyperthyroidism and to predict progression to ophthalmopathy. In total, approximately 130 blood samples were TCR-sequenced: roughly 45 ophthalmopathy, over 70 hyperthyroidism and approximately 17 hyperthyroidism-to-ophthalmopathy patients. To explore V-J signatures that distinguish ophthalmopathy from hyperthyroidism, a discovery set of more than 90 patients was enrolled, made up of 40 to 45 with ophthalmopathy and roughly 55 with stable hyperthyroidism. The independent validation cohort included around 19 hyperthyroidism patients plus 17 patients who later progressed from hyperthyroidism to ophthalmopathy. In about 6 hyperthyroidism patients, the T-cell repertoire of thyroid tissue was compared with the T-cell repertoire of blood. Once sampling was done, hyperthyroidism patients were given methimazole at a starting dose of 30 mg daily, while ophthalmopathy patients were given high-dose intravenous methylprednisolone. The investigation overall reported the following: In validation, the model predicted ophthalmopathy progression with 70.59% sensitivity and 72.22% specificity; roughly 11 predicted patients were CT-confirmed with GO in a median of about 6.1 months. Sample size was not predetermined statistically, and investigators were not blinded to group allocation. Most expanded thyroid clonotypes with a frequency above 0.001 also appeared in blood, which suggests that blood repertoires may reflect the immune response in the thyroid. Ophthalmopathy was separated from stable hyperthyroidism by the 13-signature model with about 89% sensitivity and 81% to 84% specificity in cross-validation and with 80%/75% in the test set.

The CDR3 goes from the cysteine to the phenylalanine over 13 residues. CDR3 DNA only is kept here, 39 bases in frame from base 1. V loses 5 bases of germline sequence and J loses 8 bases, and the interval between the two ends is 15 bases. CDR1 and CDR2, per the germline V gene (reference sequence), are MNHNY and SVGAGI. In regard to this clonotype: There is no known antigen for this receptor. Base qualities are missing; no much larger clone stands one base away.

For repertoire sequencing, TCR beta CDR3 regions were amplified from RNA transcripts. The first round was an RT-PCR using HTBI primers with the Qiagen OneStep RT-PCR kit, and this first round was followed by a second-round multiplex PCR, then size selection and purification. Sequencing of the libraries was carried out on an Illumina HiSeq2000 in paired-end mode with 100 bp reads. The paper's processing steps were these. SOAPnuke was used for read processing, and reads with adapters, uncalled bases, a mean Phred below 15, or no exact constant-primer or identifier match were discarded. COPE v1.2.5 was used to merge the high-quality paired reads. Unique nucleotide sequences were defined as clonotypes and aligned to IMGT TRB V, D and J references using MiTCR v1.1. The analysis was limited to V-J combinations with a frequency above 0.0001, which together covered more than 98% of repertoires. For each V-J combination, a TCR clonal expansion and chaos score was defined as the ratio of F50 clonal expansion to chaos observed in the TCRdist matrix. Welch's t-statistics and random forest were used to reduce features to about 14 V-J combinations, which were fed into a naive Bayes classifier. The Morisita-Horn index was used to measure how similar the thyroid and blood repertoires were. TCRdb trimmed public reads at Q25 via fastp, called clones via MiXCR and kept in-frame beta chains. All rows with the same CDR3 protein become a single entry with the most common DNA and genes. The V and J calls were not made by the authors but by TCRdb's processing. The sample contains about 1.2 million distinct CDR3 sequences, 35% to 45% of them found a single time. In total, the top ten clones hold 11% of the sample.

The hyperthyroidism patients were 18 to 65 years old and newly diagnosed, with a disease duration of less than 2 months. Patients were excluded if they had other autoimmune diseases, uncontrolled infections, pregnancy or lactation. Clinical symptoms, serum thyroxine, TRAb, thyroid ultrasound and orbital computed tomography formed the basis of the diagnosis. Total RNA was extracted using Trizol reagent, and RNA quality was checked on an Agilent 2100 Bioanalyzer. The source is an adult man with Graves' hyperthyroidism. Sequencing was performed on peripheral blood or thyroid tissue (not recorded which). This chain is built from TRBV6-6 and TRBJ2-5, and perhaps TRBD1 as D gene, on 5 matching bases. The DNA sequence follows: TGTGCCAGCAGTCCCGGAAGGGGCATCACCCAGTACTTC. The encoded protein is CASSPGRGITQYF.